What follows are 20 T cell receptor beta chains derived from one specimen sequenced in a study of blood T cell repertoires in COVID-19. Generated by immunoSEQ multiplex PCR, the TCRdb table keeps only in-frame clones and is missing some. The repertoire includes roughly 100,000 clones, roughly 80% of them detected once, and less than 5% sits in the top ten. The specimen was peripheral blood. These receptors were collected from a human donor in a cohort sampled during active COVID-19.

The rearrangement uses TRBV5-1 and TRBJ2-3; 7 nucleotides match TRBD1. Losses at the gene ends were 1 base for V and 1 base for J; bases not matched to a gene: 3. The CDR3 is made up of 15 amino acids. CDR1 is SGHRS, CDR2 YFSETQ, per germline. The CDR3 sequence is CASSLTGDRTDTQYF. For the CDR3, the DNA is TGCGCCAGCAGCTTGACAGGGGACCGCACAGATACGCAGTATTTT.

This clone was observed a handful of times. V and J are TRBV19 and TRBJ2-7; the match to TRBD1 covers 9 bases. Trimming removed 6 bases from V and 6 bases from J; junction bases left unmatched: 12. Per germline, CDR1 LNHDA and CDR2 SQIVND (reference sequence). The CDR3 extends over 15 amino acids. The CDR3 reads CASSRPGTGSGEQYF. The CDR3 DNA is TGTGCCAGTAGCCGTCCCGGGACAGGGTCGGGCGAGCAGTACTTC.

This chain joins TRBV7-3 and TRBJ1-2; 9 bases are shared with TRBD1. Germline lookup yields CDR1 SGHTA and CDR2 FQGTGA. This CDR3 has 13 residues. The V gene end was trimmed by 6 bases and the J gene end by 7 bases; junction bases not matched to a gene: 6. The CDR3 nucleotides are TGTGCCAGCAGTACCGGGACAGGGTCTGGCTACACCTTC. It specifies CASSTGTGSGYTF.

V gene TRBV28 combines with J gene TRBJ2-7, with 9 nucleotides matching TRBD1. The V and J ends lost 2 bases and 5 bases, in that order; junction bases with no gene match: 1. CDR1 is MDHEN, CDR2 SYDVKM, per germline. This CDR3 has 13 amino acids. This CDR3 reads CASSLRQGDEQYF. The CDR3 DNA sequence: TGTGCCAGCAGTTTAAGACAGGGGGACGAGCAGTACTTC. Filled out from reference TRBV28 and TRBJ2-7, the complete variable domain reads DVKVTQSSRYLVKRTGEKVFLECVQDMDHENMFWYRQDPGLGLRLIYFSYDVKMKEKGDIPEGYSVSREKKERFSLILESASTNQTSMYLCASSLRQGDEQYFGPGTRLTVT.

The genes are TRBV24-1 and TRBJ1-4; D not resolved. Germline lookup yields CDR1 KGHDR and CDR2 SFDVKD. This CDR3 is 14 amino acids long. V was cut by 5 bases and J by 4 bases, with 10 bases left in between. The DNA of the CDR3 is TGTGCCACCAGTGTCTCGGTTCTTAATGAAAAACTGTTTTTT. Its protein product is CATSVSVLNEKLFF.

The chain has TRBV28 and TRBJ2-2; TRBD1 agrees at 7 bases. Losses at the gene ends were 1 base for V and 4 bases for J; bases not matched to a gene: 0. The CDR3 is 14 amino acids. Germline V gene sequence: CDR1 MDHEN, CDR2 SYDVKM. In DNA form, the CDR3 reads TGTGCCAGCAGTTTATCAGGGGGCACCGGGGAGCTGTTTTTT. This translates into CASSLSGGTGELFF.

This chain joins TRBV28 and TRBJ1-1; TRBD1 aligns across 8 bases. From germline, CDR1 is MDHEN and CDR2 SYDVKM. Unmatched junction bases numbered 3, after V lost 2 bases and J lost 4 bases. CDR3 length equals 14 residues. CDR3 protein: CASSLQTGVTEAFF. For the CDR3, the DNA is TGTGCCAGCAGTTTACAGACAGGGGTCACTGAAGCTTTCTTT.

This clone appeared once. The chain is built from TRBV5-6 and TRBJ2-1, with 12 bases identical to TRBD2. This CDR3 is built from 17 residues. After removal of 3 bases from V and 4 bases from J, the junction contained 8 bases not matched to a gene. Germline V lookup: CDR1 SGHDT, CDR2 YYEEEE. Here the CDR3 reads CASSSRTSGALYNEQFF. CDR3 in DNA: TGTGCCAGCAGCTCCCGGACTAGCGGGGCCCTTTACAATGAGCAGTTCTTC.

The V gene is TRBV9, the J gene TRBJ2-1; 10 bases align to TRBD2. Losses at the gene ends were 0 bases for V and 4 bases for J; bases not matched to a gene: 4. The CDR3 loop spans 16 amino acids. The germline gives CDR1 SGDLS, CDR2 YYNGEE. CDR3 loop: CASSVALAGLYNEQFF. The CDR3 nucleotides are TGTGCCAGCAGCGTAGCACTAGCGGGGTTGTACAATGAGCAGTTCTTC.

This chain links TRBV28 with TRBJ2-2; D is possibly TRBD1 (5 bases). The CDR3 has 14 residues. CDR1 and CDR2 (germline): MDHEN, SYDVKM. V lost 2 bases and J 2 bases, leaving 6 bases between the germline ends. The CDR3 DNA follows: TGTGCCAGCAGTTTAGGGGCTAACACCGGGGAGCTGTTTTTT. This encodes CASSLGANTGELFF.

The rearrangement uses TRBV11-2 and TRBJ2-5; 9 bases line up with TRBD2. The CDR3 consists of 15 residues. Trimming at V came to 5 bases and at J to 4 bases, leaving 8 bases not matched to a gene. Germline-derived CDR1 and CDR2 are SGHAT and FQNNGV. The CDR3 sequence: CASSRTSDWLETQYF. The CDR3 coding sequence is TGTGCCAGCAGCCGGACTAGCGATTGGCTAGAGACCCAGTACTTC. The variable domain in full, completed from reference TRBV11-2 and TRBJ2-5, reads EAGVAQSPRYKIIEKRQSVAFWCNPISGHATLYWYQQILGQGPKLLIQFQNNGVVDDSQLPKDRFSAERLKGVDSTLKIQPAKLEDSAVYLCASSRTSDWLETQYFGPGTRLLVL.

The CDR3 coding sequence is TGTGCCAGTAGTAGAGGGATTTTAGAGACCCAGTACTTC. This gives the protein CASSRGILETQYF. The chain links TRBV19 to TRBJ2-5; a possible D gene is TRBD2 (5 bases). The CDR3 totals 13 residues. Trimming took off 4 bases at V and 4 bases at J, with 10 bases between the two ends. The germline V gene has CDR1 LNHDA and CDR2 SQIVND (reference sequence).

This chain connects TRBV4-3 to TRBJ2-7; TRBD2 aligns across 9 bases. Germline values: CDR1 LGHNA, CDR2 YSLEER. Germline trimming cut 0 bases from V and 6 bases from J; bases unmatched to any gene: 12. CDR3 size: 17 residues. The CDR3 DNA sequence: TGCGCCAGCAGCCAAGAGGGAGGAGCGGGGGGTGTTGTCGAGCAGTACTTC. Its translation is CASSQEGGAGGVVEQYF.

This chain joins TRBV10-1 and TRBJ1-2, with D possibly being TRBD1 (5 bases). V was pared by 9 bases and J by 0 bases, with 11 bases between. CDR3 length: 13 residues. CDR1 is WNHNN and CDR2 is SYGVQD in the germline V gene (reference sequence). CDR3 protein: CARGGVPNYGYTF. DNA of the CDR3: TGCGCCAGGGGGGGGGTCCCTAACTATGGCTACACCTTC.

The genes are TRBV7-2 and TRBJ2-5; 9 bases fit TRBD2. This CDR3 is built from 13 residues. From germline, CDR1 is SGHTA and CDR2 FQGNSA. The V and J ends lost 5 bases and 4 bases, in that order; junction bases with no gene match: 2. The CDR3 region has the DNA TGTGCCAGCAGCCGTAGCGGGGGAGAGACCCAGTACTTC. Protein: CASSRSGGETQYF.

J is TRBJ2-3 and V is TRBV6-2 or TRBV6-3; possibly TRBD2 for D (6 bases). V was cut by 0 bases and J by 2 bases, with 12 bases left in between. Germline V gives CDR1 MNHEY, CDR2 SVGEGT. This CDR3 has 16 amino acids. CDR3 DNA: TGTGCCAGCAGTTACTCTCCGGGAGCCCCCACAGATACGCAGTATTTT. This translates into CASSYSPGAPTDTQYF.

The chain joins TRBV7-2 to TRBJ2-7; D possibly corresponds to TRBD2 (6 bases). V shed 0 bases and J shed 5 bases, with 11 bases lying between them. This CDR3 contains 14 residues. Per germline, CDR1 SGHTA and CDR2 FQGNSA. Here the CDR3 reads CASSLALAKDEQYF. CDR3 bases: TGTGCCAGCAGCTTAGCACTAGCTAAAGACGAGCAGTACTTC.

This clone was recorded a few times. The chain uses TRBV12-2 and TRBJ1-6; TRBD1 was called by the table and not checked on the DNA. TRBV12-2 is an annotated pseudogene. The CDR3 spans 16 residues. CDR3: CASRHNGDRALSPLHF. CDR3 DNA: TGTGCAAGTCGACACAATGGGGACAGGGCCCTTTCACCCCTCCACTTT.

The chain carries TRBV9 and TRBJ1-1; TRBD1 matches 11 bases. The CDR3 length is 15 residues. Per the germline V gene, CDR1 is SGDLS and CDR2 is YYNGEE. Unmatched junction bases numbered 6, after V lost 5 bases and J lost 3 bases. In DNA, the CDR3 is TGTGCCAGCAGAGGACAGGGGGCGGCGGACACTGAAGCTTTCTTT. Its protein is CASRGQGAADTEAFF.

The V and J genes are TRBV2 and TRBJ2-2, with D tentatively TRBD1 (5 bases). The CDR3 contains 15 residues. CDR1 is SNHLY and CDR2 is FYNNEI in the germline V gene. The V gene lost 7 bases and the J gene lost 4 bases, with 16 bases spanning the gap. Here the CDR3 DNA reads TGTGCCAGCAAGGGTCAGGACACCACCACCGGGGAGCTGTTTTTT. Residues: CASKGQDTTTGELFF.